A selection of T cell receptor beta chains follows, all from one sample in a study of blood T cell repertoires in COVID-19. The method was immunoSEQ multiplex PCR; TCRdb's version includes in-frame clones alone and lacks a portion of them. The repertoire holds around 300,000 clones, about 90% seen once, with roughly 1.9% in the top ten. Sequenced material: peripheral blood. The receptors come from a woman between 25 and 40 years old who had recovered from COVID-19. The CDR3 runs from the conserved cysteine through the conserved F or W. A D gene is named only where the DNA matches it firmly. Clone size appears in some rows only: once, few, many, or a class for an expanded clone.

CDR3nt | CDR3aa | len | j_gene | d_gene | v_gene | abundance
TGTGCCAGCAGCTTAGGGGGAAACACTGAAGCTTTCTTT | CASSLGGNTEAFF | 13 | TRBJ1-1 | NA | TRBV5-4 | NA
TGTGCCAGCAGCTTGACTACTTTGGAGCAGTACTTC | CASSLTTLEQYF | 12 | TRBJ2-7 | NA | TRBV5-6 | NA
TGTGCCAGCAGCTATGGCATGACTAGCGGGGGGGTGGAAGAGCAGTACTTC | CASSYGMTSGGVEEQYF | 17 | TRBJ2-7 | TRBD2 | TRBV5-5 | NA
TGTGCCAGCAGCCAACGGTCTAATGAGCAGTTCTTC | CASSQRSNEQFF | 12 | TRBJ2-1 | NA | TRBV7-9 | NA
TGCGCCAGCAGCCAAGCCTGGACAGAGGGCTACACCTTC | CASSQAWTEGYTF | 13 | TRBJ1-2 | NA | TRBV4-1 | NA
TGTGCCAGCAGCCCAACAGCCTACGAGCAGTACTTC | CASSPTAYEQYF | 12 | TRBJ2-7 | NA | TRBV6-2/TRBV6-3 | NA
TGCGCCAGCAATCCGGGACTAGCGGGAGTCGAGCAGTACTTC | CASNPGLAGVEQYF | 14 | TRBJ2-7 | TRBD2 | TRBV5-1 | NA
TGTGCCAGCACGAGACAAACAGATACGCAGTATTTT | CASTRQTDTQYF | 12 | TRBJ2-3 | NA | TRBV2 | NA
TGTGCCAGCAGCCTCGGGACTAGCGGGAGAACAGATACGCAGTATTTT | CASSLGTSGRTDTQYF | 16 | TRBJ2-3 | TRBD2 | TRBV7-9 | NA
TGTGCCAGCAGCCCTTTTCCAAACAGGGTGGTGAGCACCGGGGAGCTGTTTTTT | CASSPFPNRVVSTGELFF | 18 | TRBJ2-2 | NA | TRBV9 | NA
TGTGCCAGCAGTGCCGAGACAGATACGCAGTATTTT | CASSAETDTQYF | 12 | TRBJ2-3 | NA | TRBV2 | NA
TGTGCCAGCACAACAGCATTACGGGAGCAGTACTTC | CASTTALREQYF | 12 | TRBJ2-7 | NA | TRBV25-1 | NA
TGTGCCACCAGCAGAGATGCCAGGGGAACTCAGCCCCAGCATTTT | CATSRDARGTQPQHF | 15 | TRBJ1-5 | NA | TRBV15 | once
TGCGCCAGCAGCCAAGGACTAGCGGGAGTGGGTCTAAGTTTCAATGAGCAGTTCTTC | CASSQGLAGVGLSFNEQFF | 19 | TRBJ2-1 | TRBD2 | TRBV4-3 | NA
TGTGCCAGCAGGCACCCGGGACAGGAAAACACTGAAGCTTTCTTT | CASRHPGQENTEAFF | 15 | TRBJ1-1 | TRBD1 | TRBV2 | once
TGTGCTAGCAGCTTAGATTGGGCGGGAGGTGTTAATGAGCAGTTCTTC | CASSLDWAGGVNEQFF | 16 | TRBJ2-1 | TRBD2 | TRBV7-7 | NA
TGCGCCAGCAGCTTTCGGGACAGTAATGAAAAACTGTTTTTT | CASSFRDSNEKLFF | 14 | TRBJ1-4 | TRBD1 | TRBV5-1 | NA
TGTGCCAGCAGCTTGGAATTTAGGGGCACTGAAGCTTTCTTT | CASSLEFRGTEAFF | 14 | TRBJ1-1 | NA | TRBV5-5 | NA
TGTGCCAGCAGTGCCAAGATGTTACATAGCAATCAGCCCCAGCATTTT | CASSAKMLHSNQPQHF | 16 | TRBJ1-5 | NA | TRBV2 | NA
TGTGCCAGCAGCTTATTTAATCAGGAGCAGTACTTC | CASSLFNQEQYF | 12 | TRBJ2-7 | NA | TRBV5-4 | NA
TGTGCCAGCAGCGGAATTTTACAGAATGAGCAGTTCTTC | CASSGILQNEQFF | 13 | TRBJ2-1 | NA | TRBV5-4 | once
TGTGCCAGCAGTTACAGGGGGATCTACAACACTGAAGCTTTCTTT | CASSYRGIYNTEAFF | 15 | TRBJ1-1 | NA | TRBV6-2/TRBV6-3 | few
TGTGCCAGCAGCTTAGACGGAGTGGGTTATAACGAGCAGTACTTC | CASSLDGVGYNEQYF | 15 | TRBJ2-7 | NA | TRBV11-2 | NA
TGTGCCAGCAGCTTAATAGCGGGAGGGCCAAATGAGCAGTTCTTC | CASSLIAGGPNEQFF | 15 | TRBJ2-1 | TRBD2 | TRBV7-3 | NA
TGCGCCAGCAATTTGGGGAAAGGTCCGGGAAGTATCACAGATACGCAGTATTTT | CASNLGKGPGSITDTQYF | 18 | TRBJ2-3 | NA | TRBV5-1 | few
TGTGCCACGATTAGGACTAGCGGCCTCACAGATACGCAGTATTTT | CATIRTSGLTDTQYF | 15 | TRBJ2-3 | TRBD2 | TRBV10-3 | NA
TGCGCCAGCAGCTTGGAGGGGTCTGGGGCCAACGTCCTGACTTTC | CASSLEGSGANVLTF | 15 | TRBJ2-6 | NA | TRBV5-1 | NA
TGTGCCAGCAACCCCTCCCAACAGGGGGTCTGGAACACCATATATTTT | CASNPSQQGVWNTIYF | 16 | TRBJ1-3 | TRBD1 | TRBV28 | NA
TGTGCCAGCAGCTTACAGACTAACACTGAAGCTTTCTTT | CASSLQTNTEAFF | 13 | TRBJ1-1 | NA | TRBV11-1 | NA
TGTGCCAGCAAAACAAAGACTAGCGGGAGCTCTCATGAGCAGTTCTTC | CASKTKTSGSSHEQFF | 16 | TRBJ2-1 | TRBD2 | TRBV27 | few
TGTGCCAGTAGGCTACTTCAGGGGGATTATCAGCCCCAGCATTTT | CASRLLQGDYQPQHF | 15 | TRBJ1-5 | TRBD1 | TRBV19 | NA
TGTGCCAGCGACACAGGGGTGACTGGAAACACCATATATTTT | CASDTGVTGNTIYF | 14 | TRBJ1-3 | TRBD1 | TRBV2 | NA
TGTGCCAGCAGTCCTCAGCGACAGGCCGGTGGGTCGAGCACCTTC | CASSPQRQAGGSSTF | 15 | TRBJ1-2 | NA | TRBV7-9 | NA
TGTGCCAGCAGTTCAGAGACAGGGTACAATGAGCAGTTCTTC | CASSSETGYNEQFF | 14 | TRBJ2-1 | TRBD1 | TRBV6-5 | NA
TGTGCCAGCATTGGGTCTAGGGATACGCAGTATTTT | CASIGSRDTQYF | 12 | TRBJ2-3 | NA | TRBV25-1 | NA
TGTGCCAGCAGGGACGTCGACAGGGGGCCAGCTTATACGCAGTATTTT | CASRDVDRGPAYTQYF | 16 | TRBJ2-3 | TRBD1 | TRBV5-5 | NA
TGTGCCAGCAGCCCCAGATCAGGCGGGGTAGAGGGCGGGGAGCTGTTTTTT | CASSPRSGGVEGGELFF | 17 | TRBJ2-2 | NA | TRBV9 | NA